These T cell receptor beta chains were read from a single sample in a study of T cells after yellow fever vaccination. TCRdb used MiXCR to reprocess the 5' RACE reads, holding one entry per CDR3 protein. The sample includes approximately 260,000 distinct CDR3 sequences, roughly 5.6% of them seen just once. The sequencing here drew on CD4+ T cells sorted from PBMCs, taken on the day of the yellow fever booster vaccination. These receptors were obtained from a man younger than 35 who received the YFV17D yellow fever vaccine. Each CDR3 is given with its conserved first and last residue. Fields, in order: J gene, V gene, clone size, D gene, CDR3 protein, CDR3 DNA. A D gene is named only where the DNA matches it firmly. Size tells how often a clone was seen (once, few, many) or the class of an expanded clone, and some rows leave it out.

TRBJ1-6	TRBV12-3/TRBV12-4	few	-	CASREQSSYNSPLHF	TGTGCCAGCAGAGAACAGAGCTCCTATAATTCACCCCTCCACTTT
TRBJ1-1	TRBV11-2	many	-	CASSSTRWGKGEAFF	TGTGCCAGCAGCTCCACGAGGTGGGGAAAGGGTGAAGCTTTCTTT
TRBJ1-1	TRBV29-1	-	TRBD1	CSVVDRGQGTEAFF	TGCAGCGTTGTCGACAGGGGGCAAGGAACTGAAGCTTTCTTT
TRBJ2-3	TRBV20-1	few	TRBD2	CSARDRGLASPTQYF	TGCAGTGCTAGAGACAGGGGACTAGCCTCGCCTACGCAGTATTTT
TRBJ2-1	TRBV3-1	many	-	CASSQEGRGLRNEQFF	TGTGCCAGCAGCCAAGAAGGGCGGGGGCTCAGGAATGAGCAGTTCTTC
TRBJ2-1	TRBV5-1	many	-	CASSLGPGSFDEQFF	TGCGCCAGCAGCTTGGGTCCAGGGAGTTTCGATGAGCAGTTCTTC
TRBJ2-3	TRBV7-9	many	-	CASSLVAGVSTDTQYF	TGTGCCAGCAGCTTAGTGGCAGGGGTTAGCACAGATACGCAGTATTTT
TRBJ1-1	TRBV7-9	many	TRBD1	CASSQGQGNTEAFF	TGTGCCAGCAGCCAGGGACAGGGGAACACTGAAGCTTTCTTT
TRBJ1-2	TRBV4-1	-	-	CASSQDSYGYTF	TGCGCCAGCAGCCAAGATTCTTATGGCTACACCTTC
TRBJ1-3	TRBV2	few	-	CASSRATSSGNTIYF	TGTGCCAGCAGCCGGGCCACCAGCTCTGGAAACACCATATATTTT
TRBJ2-3	TRBV5-1	-	-	CASSFALVTDTQYF	TGCGCCAGCAGCTTTGCGCTGGTTACAGATACGCAGTATTTT
TRBJ1-1	TRBV30	few	-	CAWGTGRGTEAFF	TGTGCCTGGGGAACAGGGCGGGGAACTGAAGCTTTCTTT
TRBJ1-1	TRBV12-3/TRBV12-4	-	-	CASSLGSPGTEAFF	TGTGCCAGCAGTTTGGGGTCACCGGGCACTGAAGCTTTCTTT
TRBJ2-1	TRBV4-2	many	-	CASSQPNMYNEQFF	TGTGCCAGCAGCCAGCCAAACATGTACAATGAGCAGTTCTTC
TRBJ2-2	TRBV23-1	many	-	CASSEGRDKTNTGELFF	TGCGCCAGCAGCGAAGGGCGAGATAAAACGAACACCGGGGAGCTGTTTTTT
TRBJ1-3	TRBV5-1	few	TRBD1	CASSLTGARYGNTIYF	TGCGCCAGCAGCTTGACAGGGGCGCGGTATGGAAACACCATATATTTT
TRBJ2-5	TRBV20-1	-	-	CSARALGPETQYF	TGCAGTGCTAGGGCCTTGGGACCGGAGACCCAGTACTTC
TRBJ2-7	TRBV6-6	-	TRBD2	CASRPLSGLATEQYF	TGTGCCAGCAGACCCCTGTCGGGACTAGCGACCGAGCAGTACTTC
TRBJ2-5	TRBV6-2/TRBV6-3	few	-	CASADFQETQYF	TGTGCCAGCGCGGACTTCCAAGAGACCCAGTACTTC
TRBJ1-5	TRBV5-5	few	-	CASRAGLNAFGGQPQHF	TGTGCCAGCCGAGCCGGGCTGAACGCGTTCGGAGGGCAGCCCCAGCATTTT
TRBJ1-6	TRBV30	-	-	CAWRLIRGSVDSPLHF	TGTGCCTGGAGACTTATAAGGGGTAGTGTCGATTCACCCCTCCACTTT
TRBJ2-1	TRBV12-3/TRBV12-4	many	-	CASRTDLTYNEQFF	TGTGCCAGCAGAACAGACCTAACCTACAATGAGCAGTTCTTC
TRBJ1-5	TRBV5-8	few	TRBD1	CASSLDRGSVNQPQHF	TGTGCCAGCAGCTTGGACAGGGGATCGGTTAATCAGCCCCAGCATTTT
TRBJ1-2	TRBV12-3/TRBV12-4	few	TRBD1	CASSYLDRVSYGYTF	TGTGCCAGCAGTTACCTGGACAGGGTGAGCTATGGCTACACCTTC
TRBJ1-2	TRBV6-5	many	TRBD1	CASSYSIKAGGGGYTF	TGTGCCAGCAGTTACTCGATAAAGGCAGGGGGTGGAGGCTACACCTTC
TRBJ2-2	TRBV12-3/TRBV12-4	few	-	CASSFQGSNGELFF	TGTGCCAGCAGTTTCCAGGGGAGCAACGGGGAGCTGTTTTTT
TRBJ1-2	TRBV2	-	-	CASSEAEGTLYGYTF	TGTGCCAGCAGTGAAGCTGAGGGGACTCTCTATGGCTACACCTTC
TRBJ2-2	TRBV5-1	many	TRBD1	CASSIGQGGGELFF	TGCGCCAGCAGCATCGGACAGGGAGGAGGGGAGCTGTTTTTT
TRBJ1-6	TRBV4-2	many	-	CASSQVDGARSPLHF	TGTGCCAGCAGCCAAGTGGACGGGGCGCGTTCACCCCTCCACTTT
TRBJ2-3	TRBV11-2	-	TRBD2	CASSFTGGGRDTQYF	TGTGCCAGCAGCTTTACCGGCGGGGGGAGAGATACGCAGTATTTT
TRBJ1-3	TRBV7-2	once	-	CASSSAVAASGNTIYF	TGTGCCAGCAGCTCTGCGGTGGCAGCCTCTGGAAACACCATATATTTT
TRBJ2-2	TRBV3-2	-	-	CARAGLSTGELFF	TGTGCCCGCGCGGGGCTGAGCACCGGGGAGCTGTTTTTT
TRBJ1-6	TRBV20-1	few	-	CSARDLARGRYNSPLHF	TGCAGTGCTAGAGATCTGGCGAGGGGCCGTTATAATTCACCCCTCCACTTT
TRBJ1-3	TRBV18	few	-	CASSPPGRSSGNTIYF	TGTGCCAGCTCACCACCGGGACGGAGCTCTGGAAACACCATATATTTT
TRBJ1-1	TRBV6-1	-	-	CASKGNLIRNTEAFF	TGTGCCAGCAAGGGGAATCTGATACGGAACACTGAAGCTTTCTTT
TRBJ1-1	TRBV20-1	few	TRBD1	CSARDPGTGGMEAFF	TGCAGTGCTAGAGATCCCGGGACAGGGGGCATGGAAGCTTTCTTT
TRBJ2-1	TRBV10-3	-	-	CAISATGTEQFF	TGTGCCATCAGTGCTACCGGGACAGAGCAGTTCTTC
TRBJ2-2	TRBV6-5	few	-	CASSFSAGRASTGELFF	TGTGCCAGCAGTTTCTCTGCCGGCAGGGCCAGCACCGGGGAGCTGTTTTTT
TRBJ1-2	TRBV7-2	-	-	CASSLAFSGGGYTF	TGTGCCAGCAGTTTAGCCTTTTCGGGGGGTGGCTACACCTTC
TRBJ2-1	TRBV5-1	-	TRBD2	CASTGGGSNEQFF	TGCGCCAGCACCGGGGGGGGATCCAATGAGCAGTTCTTC
TRBJ2-3	TRBV6-5	few	-	CASTSTGTPDTQYF	TGTGCCAGCACCTCTACAGGGACCCCAGATACGCAGTATTTT
TRBJ1-4	TRBV18	few	-	CASSRRNEKLFF	TGTGCCAGCTCCCGACGGAATGAAAAACTGTTTTTT
TRBJ2-3	TRBV24-1	-	TRBD1	CATSPKTGTTDTQYF	TGTGCCACCAGCCCTAAGACAGGGACAACAGATACGCAGTATTTT
TRBJ1-5	TRBV29-1	-	TRBD1	CSVGQGPDQPQHF	TGCAGCGTTGGACAGGGCCCGGATCAGCCCCAGCATTTT
TRBJ2-3	TRBV29-1	few	TRBD1	CSGNPQGGYTDTQYF	TGCAGCGGAAACCCACAGGGGGGATACACAGATACGCAGTATTTT
TRBJ2-1	TRBV6-5	-	TRBD2	CASRSGALTLSYNEQFF	TGTGCCAGCAGGAGCGGGGCCCTAACCCTATCCTACAATGAGCAGTTCTTC
TRBJ2-2	TRBV20-1	many	TRBD2	CSARTSGSGELFF	TGCAGTGCTCGTACTAGCGGGTCCGGGGAGCTGTTTTTT
TRBJ2-6	TRBV12-3/TRBV12-4	few	-	CASSSAGANVLTF	TGTGCCAGCAGTTCTGCTGGGGCCAACGTCCTGACTTTC
TRBJ2-3	TRBV7-9	few	TRBD1	CASSAGTGVGKDTQYF	TGTGCCAGCAGCGCAGGGACAGGCGTGGGCAAAGATACGCAGTATTTT
TRBJ2-3	TRBV3-1	few	-	CASSQVTGASTDTQYF	TGTGCCAGCAGCCAAGTGACGGGGGCATCCACAGATACGCAGTATTTT
TRBJ1-2	TRBV13	-	TRBD1	CASRQTGFGGYTF	TGTGCCAGCAGACAGACAGGGTTCGGCGGCTACACCTTC
TRBJ1-2	TRBV19	few	-	CASAPEGRGYGYTF	TGTGCCAGCGCCCCCGAGGGCCGTGGCTATGGCTACACCTTC
TRBJ2-1	TRBV7-6	many	TRBD2	CASSSHRTSGGFNEQFF	TGTGCCAGCAGCTCCCACCGGACTAGCGGGGGGTTCAATGAGCAGTTCTTC
TRBJ2-6	TRBV9	few	-	CASSVMGRGANVLTF	TGTGCCAGCAGCGTAATGGGTCGTGGGGCCAACGTCCTGACTTTC
TRBJ2-7	TRBV12-3/TRBV12-4	many	-	CASSFTASYEQYF	TGTGCCAGCAGTTTCACAGCTAGCTACGAGCAGTACTTC